This T cell receptor beta chain emerged from a study of cytomegalovirus exposure and HLA in healthy donors. Study-wide results and limits: Later on, an analysis tied around 17,000 TCR beta sequences to HLA alleles at 0.05 false discovery rate. A few of the chains that were CMV-associated were confirmed in vitro to be specific for CMV antigens. As a later analysis revealed, the rate of TCR association differed by HLA locus, with DRB1 most and HLA-C fewest. Within an earlier analysis, most TCR beta V segments proved productive either about 87% or about 30% of the time.

This clone was picked up a small number of times. Its antigen is as yet unknown. CDR3 length: 16 residues. V dropped 2 bases and J dropped 0 bases, with 14 bases sitting between them. Germline V gene data show CDR1 as SGHTA and CDR2 as FQGNSA. The PCR made use of 60 Vbeta and 13 Jbeta primers. The table came from immunoSEQ multiplex PCR; TCRdb's copy has only in-frame clones and leaves some out. The sample contains 120,000 or so clones, approximately 75% of which appear only once. The chain links TRBV7-2 to TRBJ2-7, with D perhaps TRBD1 (5 bases). The clonotype was recovered from a man aged 50-60 years in good health and CMV-seropositive. The sample consisted of PBMCs. The CDR3: CASSLFQGSLSYEQYF. CDR3 nucleotide sequence: TGTGCCAGCAGCTTATTTCAGGGATCCCTCTCCTACGAGCAGTACTTC.